This T cell receptor beta chain was retrieved from a study of Ad26.COV2.S vaccination and SARS-CoV-2 variants listed by TCRdb under 2021. In terms of the full investigation: Vaccine-arm donors came from COV1001, a multicentre, randomized, double-blind, placebo-controlled phase I-IIa trial of Ad26.COV2.S in healthy adults. Ad26.COV2.S was administered intramuscularly at a dose of 5x10^10 or 1x10^11 viral particles, either as one shot or as two shots given 56 days apart. TCRbeta repertoire sequencing was used to assess the specificity and breadth of SARS-CoV-2-reactive T cell receptors after Ad26.COV2.S vaccination. The TCR-sequenced set comprised approximately 30 samples: around 20 Ad26.COV2.S vaccine recipients, 5 placebo recipients and 8 SARS-CoV-2 convalescent individuals. Participants in the trial were split at random into five groups of five each, receiving low-dose or high-dose Ad26.COV2.S once or twice, or else placebo on both occasions. Investigators did not know the trial group allocation while performing experiments and assessing outcomes.

The sample's treatment or condition label is to be understood as: some 19 received Ad26.COV2.S at low or high dose, single or two shots; several received placebo; per-sample allocation not given. For vaccine and placebo recipients, the sequenced repertoires came from samples collected on day 63 after the first injection. In Cohort 1b, around 23 adults aged 18-55 years were enrolled at a single site in Boston, USA, between 29 July and 7 August 2020. Ad26.COV2.S was a replication-incompetent adenovirus type 26 vector expressing a prefusion-stabilized SARS-CoV-2 spike protein from the original Wuhan strain. Details on this clone: Its antigen is currently not known. No per-base quality is available; no much larger clone lies one base away.

From cysteine to phenylalanine, the CDR3 is 15 amino acids long. The CDR3 DNA has 45 bases and is translated from base 1. According to the germline V gene (reference sequence), CDR1 reads LNHDA and CDR2 reads SQIVND. The junction shows trimming of 4 bases on V and 6 bases on J, and the gene matches do not reach 9 bases of it. What the research found in general, with its limitations: The study lacked the statistical power to compare responses across vaccine doses or regimens. Higher spike-specific TCR breadth was observed in Ad26.COV2.S recipients than in placebo recipients (P = 0.0014). According to the authors, total T cell responses may have been underestimated by the TCR breadth and depth analyses. Substantial breadth of spike-specific CD8+ and CD4+ T cell responses was reported after vaccination. Vaccine and placebo recipients had comparable non-spike TCR breadth, which fits with the vaccine containing only spike.

The immunoSEQ Assay was the method used to sequence TCRbeta CDR3 regions. After extraction, genomic DNA underwent amplification by bias-controlled multiplex PCR, followed by high-throughput sequencing. On the authors' methods: To quantify the absolute abundance of every unique TCRbeta CDR3 region, sequences were collapsed and filtered. T cell fraction was estimated by normalizing TCRbeta template counts to usable DNA, with usable DNA measured through amplification of reference genes found in all nucleated cells. Repertoire TCRs were annotated as SARS-CoV-2-specific by exact matching of V gene, CDR3 amino acid sequence and J gene to a known reactive TCR set. MIRA supplied the reference SARS-CoV-2 TCR set, which was filtered for enrichment in COVID-19-positive ImmuneCODE repertoires so that public or cross-reactive TCRs were removed. Using the MIRA antigens, annotated TCRs were further analysed by specific ORF or by position within an ORF. Breadth was defined as the number of annotated unique rearrangements divided by the total number of unique productive rearrangements, and depth was defined as the summed frequency of the annotated unique rearrangements. Group comparisons of TCR breadth used two-sided Wilcoxon rank-sum tests. TCRdb retrieved this table from immuneACCESS and kept in-frame rearrangements only. Not all clones are present; in checked studies, unresolved V genes account for under half, and no reason is known for the remainder. V and J calls and clone size are copied from that table; D and trimming were computed from the DNA. In all, the sample holds fewer than 500,000 clones, and around nine tenths of those were seen once. Of the sample, more than 10% is held by the ten largest clones.

In this chain, TRBV19 is recombined with TRBJ2-7, and 10 bases in between align with TRBD1. This clonotype was sampled from a person between 18 and 59 years old who received the Ad26.COV2.S COVID-19 vaccine or a placebo. Material: peripheral blood, obtained in a trial of Ad26.COV2.S vaccine versus placebo. The DNA sequence follows: TGTGCCAGTAGTACCCCCGGGACAGGGGTGTCCGAGCAGTACTTC. Translated, it gives CASSTPGTGVSEQYF.